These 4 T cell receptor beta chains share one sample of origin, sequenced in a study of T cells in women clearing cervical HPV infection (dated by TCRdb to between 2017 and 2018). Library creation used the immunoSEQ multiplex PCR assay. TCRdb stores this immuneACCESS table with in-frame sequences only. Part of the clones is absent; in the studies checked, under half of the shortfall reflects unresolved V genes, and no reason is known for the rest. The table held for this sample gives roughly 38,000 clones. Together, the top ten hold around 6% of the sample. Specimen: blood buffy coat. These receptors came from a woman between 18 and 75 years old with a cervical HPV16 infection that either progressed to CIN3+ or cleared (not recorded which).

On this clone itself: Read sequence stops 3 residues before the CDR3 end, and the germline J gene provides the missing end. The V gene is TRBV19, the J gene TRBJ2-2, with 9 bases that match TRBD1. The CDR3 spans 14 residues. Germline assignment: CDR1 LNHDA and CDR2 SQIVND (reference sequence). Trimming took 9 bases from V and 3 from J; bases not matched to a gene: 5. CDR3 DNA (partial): TGTGCCAGCCGGAGACAGGGGGACACCGGGGAG. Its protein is CASRRQGDTGE. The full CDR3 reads CASRRQGDTGELFF.

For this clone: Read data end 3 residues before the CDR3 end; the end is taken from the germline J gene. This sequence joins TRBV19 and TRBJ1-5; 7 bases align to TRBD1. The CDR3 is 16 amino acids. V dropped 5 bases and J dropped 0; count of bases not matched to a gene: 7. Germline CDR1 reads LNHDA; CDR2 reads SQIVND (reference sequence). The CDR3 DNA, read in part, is TGTGCCAGTAGTCCTAGACAGGGTTTTAGCAATCAGCCC. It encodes CASSPRQGFSNQP. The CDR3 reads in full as CASSPRQGFSNQPQHF.

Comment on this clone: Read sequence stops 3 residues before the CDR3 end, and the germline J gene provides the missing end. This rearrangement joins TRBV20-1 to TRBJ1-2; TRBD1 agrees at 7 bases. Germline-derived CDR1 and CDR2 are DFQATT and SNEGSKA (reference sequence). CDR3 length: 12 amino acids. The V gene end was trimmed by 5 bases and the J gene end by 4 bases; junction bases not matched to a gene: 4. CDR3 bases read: TGCAGTGCTGTACAGGGGACCTATGGC. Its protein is CSAVQGTYG. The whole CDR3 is CSAVQGTYGYTF.

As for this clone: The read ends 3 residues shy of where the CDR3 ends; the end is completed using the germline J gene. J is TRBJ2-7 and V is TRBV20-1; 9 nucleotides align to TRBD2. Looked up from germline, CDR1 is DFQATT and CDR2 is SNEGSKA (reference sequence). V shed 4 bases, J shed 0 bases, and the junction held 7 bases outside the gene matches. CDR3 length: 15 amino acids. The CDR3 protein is CSATSTSGLSYEQYF. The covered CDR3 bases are TGCAGTGCTACCTCGACTAGCGGCCTCTCCTACGAG.